This record looks at one TCR beta chain sequence and its context. This clonotype has a handful of counts. Its binding antigen is unknown. No per-base quality is available; no much larger clone lies one base away. What this sample's treatment or condition label stands for: allogeneic hematopoietic cell transplantation with graft depleted of TCRalphabeta T cells and CD19 B cells. The children who served as transplant recipients had been given grafts of TCRalphabeta/CD19-depleted allogeneic hematopoietic cells. This entry is derived from a study of T-cell reconstitution after alpha-beta-depleted transplantation in children (dated by TCRdb to 2016 to 2017). Notes on the research overall: Using TCR repertoire profiling, the study quantitatively followed how T-cell immune reconstitution unfolded in children after TCRalphabeta/CD19-depleted allogeneic hematopoietic cell transplantation.

The CDR3 runs 15 residues from the cysteine to the phenylalanine. Here the CDR3 DNA is all that survives: 45 bases in frame from base 1. CDR1 and CDR2 are read off the germline V gene as SGHTA and FQGNSA. V lost 2 bases and J lost 1 base, and the count of bases not matched to a germline gene is 4. What the research found in general, with its limitations: Over subsequent months, a decline in hyperexpanded clone frequencies was noted, and after one year, T-cell counts and TCRbeta diversity were mostly ascribed to newly produced T cells. The apparently early recovery of alphabetaT-cell counts about two months after transplant reportedly depended on only several hundred rapidly expanded clones that came from non-depleted graft cells. In some patients, high TCRbeta diversity at day 60 was attributed to recipient T cells and intrathymic progenitors that had survived conditioning.

The library was obtained by PCR. The data were produced on an Illumina HiSeq 2500. To normalize quantification of the TCRbeta repertoire, the TCR libraries were built with molecular barcoding that relied on unique molecular identifiers. Clones were called with MiXCR by TCRdb after fastp trimmed the public reads at Q25, and only in-frame beta chains were retained. Merged by CDR3 protein, the rows form single entries marked with the most common genes and DNA. The sample yields 90,000 to 100,000 distinct CDR3 sequences; more than 20% were counted once. Around a fifth of the sample is in the top ten clones.

The sequence joins TRBV7-2 to TRBJ2-7; 8 central bases correspond to TRBD1. The clonotype was recovered from a boy between 2 and 10 years old with acute lymphoblastic leukemia, due to receive a stem cell transplant. The sample in question was PBMCs, obtained before TCRalphabeta/CD19-depleted stem cell transplant. The DNA sequence follows: TGTGCCAGCAGCTTAAGGCAGGGGGCGTCCTACGAGCAGTACTTC. It codes for CASSLRQGASYEQYF.